Listed here are 20 T cell receptor beta chains from one sample, sequenced in a study of T cell repertoires in aging, cancer and after chemotherapy. Multiplex touch-down PCR with TRB-A/B primers amplified rearranged V-D-J TRB sequences. Each CDR3 protein is one row after TCRdb ran MiXCR on the multiplex PCR reads. The sample shows some 10,000 distinct CDR3 sequences, roughly 45% of them seen only once. The template was genomic DNA from peripheral blood, not RNA. Sequencing input: blood. The receptors stem from a human donor in good health.

This clonotype was found a few times. The chain recombines TRBV10-3 with TRBJ1-2; possible D gene TRBD1, 5 bases. The germline CDR1 and CDR2 sequences are ENHRY and SYGVKD. CDR3 length: 14 residues. The V and J ends lost 2 bases and 5 bases respectively, with 12 bases between them. As DNA, the CDR3 is TGTGCCATCAGTGAGGGTGGGGCAGGTTATGGCTACACCTTC. Translation: CAISEGGAGYGYTF.

A few counts support this clonotype. This chain joins TRBV10-1 and TRBJ2-3, with D hard to call. Germline CDR1 is WNHNN and CDR2 is SYGVQD (reference sequence). The CDR3 has 13 residues. The ends were cut back, 0 bases at V and 5 bases at J, with 6 bases in the middle. CDR3 DNA sequence: TGCGCCAGCAGTGAGTCGTTGCAAGATACGCAGTATTTT. Translated, it gives CASSESLQDTQYF.

V and J are TRBV28 and TRBJ1-3, with D maybe TRBD1 (6 bases). The CDR3 runs 17 residues. The ends were cut back, 4 bases at V and 4 bases at J, with 20 bases in the middle. From germline, CDR1 is MDHEN and CDR2 SYDVKM. The CDR3 nucleotides are TGTGCCAGCAGTTCCCAACCCATTGTAGGGGGAGGAAACACCATATATTTT. It is translated as CASSSQPIVGGGNTIYF.

The chain joins TRBV5-1 to TRBJ2-7, with a possible D match to TRBD1 (6 bases). The CDR3 sequence is 15 residues long. The ends were cut back, 2 bases at V and 2 bases at J, with 14 bases in the middle. The germline V gene encodes CDR1 SGHRS and CDR2 YFSETQ. Here the CDR3 DNA reads TGCGCCAGCAGCTTACAGGGCCACGCCGCCTACGAGCAGTACTTC. This translates into CASSLQGHAAYEQYF.

The chain recombines TRBV12-3 or TRBV12-4 with TRBJ1-3; TRBD1 might be the D (5 bases). The CDR3 length is 15 residues. The V and J ends lost 5 bases and 6 bases respectively, with 17 bases between them. In nucleotides, the CDR3 is TGTGCCAGCAGTGCCCTCCGATGGGACGAAAACACCATATATTTT. Translated: CASSALRWDENTIYF.

The CDR3 region is CASSLEGGEQYF. The CDR3 bases are TGTGCCAGCAGTTTGGAGGGAGGCGAGCAGTACTTC. The chain recombines TRBV28 with TRBJ2-7; D is possibly TRBD2 (6 bases). CDR3 length: 12 amino acids. The V end was cut by 3 bases, the J end by 6 bases, with 9 bases between. Looked up from germline, CDR1 is MDHEN and CDR2 is SYDVKM.

The V gene is TRBV6-5, the J gene TRBJ2-1; D is perhaps TRBD1 (6 bases). The germline gives CDR1 MNHEY, CDR2 SVGAGI. This CDR3 has 15 amino acids. Trimming removed 6 bases from V and 2 bases from J, with 14 bases in between. The CDR3 DNA reads TGTGCCAGCAGCACCCTGACAGGCCCCTACAATGAGCAGTTCTTC. As protein: CASSTLTGPYNEQFF.

The rearrangement uses TRBV7-2 and TRBJ2-5; D might be TRBD1 (5 bases). Trimming cost V 5 bases and J 5 bases, with 12 bases left between them. The CDR3 length is 13 residues. Germline assignment: CDR1 SGHTA and CDR2 FQGNSA. CDR3 sequence: CASSPNRTETQYF. CDR3 coding DNA: TGTGCCAGCAGCCCTAACAGGACCGAGACCCAGTACTTC.

This clonotype was counted a few times. This chain connects TRBV28 to TRBJ2-7; no reliable D call. The CDR3 length is 17 residues. Between the trimmed V and J ends, which lost 7 bases and 6 bases, there was a span of 28 bases. Germline loops: CDR1 MDHEN, CDR2 SYDVKM. The CDR3 bases are TGTGCCAGCACCTTCCAATTACGATCGAAGGGATTTGGCGAGCAGTACTTC. Protein product: CASTFQLRSKGFGEQYF.

The J gene is TRBJ2-5, the V gene TRBV6-6; D gene ambiguous. V was shortened by 0 bases and J by 0 bases, with 5 bases between the two germline ends. The CDR3 consists of 14 residues. Germline assignment: CDR1 MNHNY and CDR2 SVGAGI (reference sequence). The CDR3 region has the DNA TGTGCCAGCAGTTACTCCCTAGACCAAGAGACCCAGTACTTC. The encoded protein is CASSYSLDQETQYF.

This clonotype was detected only a few times. The V call is TRBV29-1, the J call TRBJ2-7, with D perhaps TRBD1 (6 bases). Trimming removed 2 bases at V and 3 bases at J, with 11 bases between. Germline V gene sequence: CDR1 SQVTM, CDR2 ANQGSEA. The CDR3 spans 13 residues. CDR3 bases: TGCAGCGTTGAATATGCAGGGGACTACGAGCAGTACTTC. This translates into CSVEYAGDYEQYF.

As regards this clonotype: At one boundary the junction diverges from the germline segment, which might be a read error. The rearrangement joins TRBV4-3 to TRBJ1-2; 7 bases match TRBD1. This CDR3 has 14 amino acids. Germline-derived CDR1 and CDR2 are LGHNA and YSLEER. The DNA for the CDR3 is TGTGCCAGCAGCCCCCGGGACAGTAACTATGGCTACACCTTC. This sequence encodes CASSPRDSNYGYTF.

This clonotype was found a few times. The chain carries TRBV4-2 and TRBJ2-6; D perhaps matches TRBD1 (6 bases). This CDR3 is built from 19 residues. V was trimmed by 2 bases and J by 0 bases, leaving 17 bases between them. In germline, CDR1 is LGHNA, CDR2 YNFKEQ. The CDR3 region has the DNA TGTGCCAGCAGCCAATGGGGCCGTGGACAGTTCTCTGGGGCCAACGTCCTGACTTTC. This codes for CASSQWGRGQFSGANVLTF.

This clonotype was counted only a few times. The chain carries TRBV12-3 or TRBV12-4 and TRBJ1-2; D is uncertain. The V end lost 1 base, the J end lost 7 bases, and 13 bases lay between the germline ends. CDR3 size: 14 residues. This CDR3 is CASSLDDSSGGYTF. The DNA for the CDR3 is TGTGCCAGCAGTTTAGACGACTCCTCGGGTGGCTACACCTTC.

This chain uses TRBV5-6 with TRBJ2-7; tentatively, D is TRBD1 (6 bases). CDR3 length equals 14 residues. Germline V gene data show CDR1 as SGHDT and CDR2 as YYEEEE. V was cut by 3 bases and J by 3 bases, with 13 bases left in between. Here the CDR3 reads CASSSGTRIYEQYF. CDR3 nucleotide sequence: TGTGCCAGCAGCTCTGGGACAAGAATCTACGAGCAGTACTTC.

This clonotype was observed a few times. J is TRBJ1-1 and V is TRBV20-1; no firm D call. This CDR3 has 12 residues. With 6 bases removed from V and 1 base from J, the gap between germline ends came to 9 bases. Germline V gene data show CDR1 as DFQATT and CDR2 as SNEGSKA (reference sequence). In nucleotides, the CDR3 is TGCAGTGCCCCGACTGCGAACACTGAAGCTTTCTTT. Its translation: CSAPTANTEAFF.

The CDR3 DNA sequence: TGTGCCAGCAGTGCTGACAGGCAGGTCTTCTTT. Amino acid sequence: CASSADRQVFF. The chain couples TRBV25-1 to TRBJ1-1; possibly TRBD1 for D (6 bases). The CDR3 extends over 11 amino acids. Germline V gene data show CDR1 as MGHDK and CDR2 as SYGVNS. The V gene lost 4 bases and the J gene lost 14 bases, with 14 bases spanning the gap.

V usage is TRBV5-5 and J usage is TRBJ1-6; no firm D call. V lost 4 bases to trimming and J lost 11 bases, with 16 bases between them. This CDR3 comprises 14 residues. Germline V gene lookup returns CDR1 SGHKS and CDR2 YYEKEE (reference sequence). DNA for the CDR3: TGTGCCAGCAGCCAATCGGGAACCCATCCACCCCTCCACTTT. Protein: CASSQSGTHPPLHF.

J is TRBJ1-4 and V is TRBV28; D is undetermined. Germline CDR1 MDHEN, CDR2 SYDVKM. Trimming stripped 3 bases from V and 1 base from J, with 6 bases between. The CDR3 covers 14 residues. CDR3 in DNA: TGTGCCAGCAGTTTGCGGGTAACTAATGAAAAACTGTTTTTT. Translating gives CASSLRVTNEKLFF. Full variable domain (missing parts from reference TRBV28 and TRBJ1-4): DVKVTQSSRYLVKRTGEKVFLECVQDMDHENMFWYRQDPGLGLRLIYFSYDVKMKEKGDIPEGYSVSREKKERFSLILESASTNQTSMYLCASSLRVTNEKLFFGSGTQLSVL.

This clonotype was detected only a few times. The J gene is TRBJ2-6, the V gene TRBV28; no reliable D call. The CDR3 covers 12 residues. In germline, CDR1 is MDHEN, CDR2 SYDVKM. The ends were cut back, 6 bases at V and 4 bases at J, with 4 bases in the middle. CDR3 nucleotides: TGTGCCAGCAGCCGCGGGGCCAACGTCCTGACTTTC. Translation gives CASSRGANVLTF.